These T cell receptor beta chains were read from a single sample in a study of cytomegalovirus exposure and HLA in healthy donors. Method: immunoSEQ multiplex PCR; TCRdb's copy keeps in-frame clones and lacks some. Counted here are 150,000 to 250,000 clones, 82% occurring once; the ten biggest clones make up roughly 0.098%. Sequencing was carried out using PBMCs. These receptors came from a boy between 2 and 10 years old in good health and CMV-seronegative. Each CDR3 is given with its conserved first and last residue. D genes are given only for firm matches. Expanded clones are given a class, and other clones once, few, many or no size at all.

clone_size	v_call	d_call	j_call	cdr3_aa	cdr3_nt
once	TRBV7-2	NA	TRBJ1-1	CASSLAGDTEAFF	TGTGCCAGCAGCTTAGCCGGGGACACTGAAGCTTTCTTT
NA	TRBV30	NA	TRBJ2-7	CAWSGVSYYEQYF	TGTGCCTGGAGTGGAGTGAGTTACTACGAGCAGTACTTC
NA	TRBV5-1	TRBD1	TRBJ1-2	CASSLQGGSDGYTF	TGCGCCAGCAGCTTACAGGGGGGATCAGATGGCTACACCTTC
NA	TRBV9	NA	TRBJ2-3	CASSPPPTGHTDTQYF	TGTGCCAGCAGCCCCCCCCCGACAGGTCACACAGATACGCAGTATTTT
NA	TRBV2	TRBD2	TRBJ2-2	CASRGGTNTGELFF	TGTGCCAGCAGGGGAGGGACGAACACCGGGGAGCTGTTTTTT
few	TRBV6-6	NA	TRBJ1-2	CASGVGRYGYTF	TGTGCCAGCGGTGTTGGGCGCTATGGCTACACCTTC
NA	TRBV7-2	NA	TRBJ1-2	CASSLAGHLNPNYGYTF	TGTGCCAGCAGCTTAGCGGGACACCTCAACCCTAACTATGGCTACACCTTC
NA	TRBV6-5	NA	TRBJ2-7	CASSPGASYEQYF	TGTGCCAGCAGTCCAGGCGCCTCCTACGAGCAGTACTTC
NA	TRBV5-1	TRBD1	TRBJ2-5	CASSLAWQGAVSKETQYF	TGCGCCAGCAGCTTGGCCTGGCAGGGGGCAGTTTCTAAAGAGACCCAGTACTTC
NA	TRBV9	TRBD1	TRBJ1-3	CASSVGQGSGNTIYF	TGTGCCAGCAGCGTAGGACAGGGCTCTGGAAACACCATATATTTT
NA	TRBV5-4	NA	TRBJ1-2	CASSFDPTDRRGYGYTF	TGTGCCAGCAGCTTCGACCCGACGGACCGCCGGGGTTATGGCTACACCTTC
once	TRBV11-2	NA	TRBJ2-1	CASSLGALRNEQFF	TGTGCCAGCAGCTTAGGGGCCCTTAGGAATGAGCAGTTCTTC
NA	TRBV4-3	NA	TRBJ1-1	CASSQEFRMILNTEAFF	TGCGCCAGCAGCCAAGAATTCAGGATGATCCTGAACACTGAAGCTTTCTTT
NA	TRBV10-3	TRBD1	TRBJ1-2	CAISDREGTEVYGYTF	TGTGCCATCTCGGACAGGGAGGGAACAGAGGTATATGGCTACACCTTC
NA	TRBV19	TRBD2	TRBJ2-1	CASSMVWRGGGYNEQFF	TGTGCCAGTAGTATGGTCTGGCGGGGGGGAGGGTACAATGAGCAGTTCTTC
NA	TRBV6-5	TRBD1	TRBJ2-7	CASRRTGTVEQYF	TGTGCCAGCAGACGGACAGGAACAGTCGAGCAGTACTTC
NA	TRBV9	TRBD1	TRBJ1-3	CASSPWDRPRSGNTIYF	TGTGCCAGCAGCCCATGGGACAGGCCCCGCTCTGGAAACACCATATATTTT
NA	TRBV7-9	TRBD1	TRBJ1-1	CASGVLNRGTEAFF	TGTGCCAGCGGAGTATTGAACAGGGGTACTGAAGCTTTCTTT
NA	TRBV5-1	TRBD2	TRBJ2-1	CASSDSSGANNEQFF	TGCGCCAGCAGCGATTCTAGCGGGGCCAACAATGAGCAGTTCTTC
NA	TRBV19	NA	TRBJ1-5	CASSVRNREPQHF	TGTGCCAGTAGTGTCCGCAACAGGGAACCCCAGCATTTT
few	TRBV9	NA	TRBJ1-5	CASSVGGRANQPQHF	TGTGCCAGCAGCGTAGGAGGAAGAGCCAATCAGCCCCAGCATTTT
NA	TRBV11-2	NA	TRBJ2-1	CASSLDSGNEQFF	TGTGCCAGCAGCTTAGACTCAGGGAATGAGCAGTTCTTC
NA	TRBV4-1	NA	TRBJ1-1	CASSQVVAGIFAEAFF	TGCGCCAGCAGCCAAGTGGTGGCAGGGATTTTCGCTGAAGCTTTCTTT
NA	TRBV27	NA	TRBJ1-6	CASSFRVSSYNSPLHF	TGTGCCAGCAGTTTCCGAGTGTCCTCCTATAATTCACCCCTCCACTTT
NA	TRBV10-3	NA	TRBJ2-3	CAIKLTSTDTQYF	TGTGCCATCAAACTAACTAGCACAGATACGCAGTATTTT
once	TRBV6-5	NA	TRBJ1-1	CASSSGVNTEAFF	TGTGCCAGCAGCTCCGGGGTGAACACTGAAGCTTTCTTT
once	TRBV19	TRBD1	TRBJ1-6	CASSTAGTGFARPLHF	TGTGCCAGTAGTACGGCCGGGACAGGGTTTGCCCGACCCCTCCACTTT
few	TRBV5-6	TRBD2	TRBJ2-1	CASSLRLRAGAGYNEQFF	TGTGCCAGCAGCCTCCGCCTTCGAGCGGGGGCCGGTTACAATGAGCAGTTCTTC
NA	TRBV6-5	NA	TRBJ2-3	CASSQSDTQYF	TGTGCCAGCAGTCAATCAGATACGCAGTATTTT
NA	TRBV7-9	TRBD1	TRBJ2-7	CASSPGQGYEQYF	TGTGCCAGCAGTCCGGGACAGGGTTACGAGCAGTACTTC
NA	TRBV5-1	TRBD1	TRBJ1-2	CASSMTGYGGYTF	TGCGCCAGCAGCATGACAGGGTACGGTGGCTACACCTTC
NA	TRBV7-9	TRBD1	TRBJ1-4	CASSRGQGMPANEKLFF	TGTGCCAGCAGCCGCGGACAGGGCATGCCAGCAAATGAAAAACTGTTTTTT
NA	TRBV27	TRBD1	TRBJ2-7	CASSLSGQGVYEQYF	TGTGCCAGCAGTTTAAGCGGACAGGGAGTCTACGAGCAGTACTTC
NA	TRBV15	TRBD2	TRBJ2-7	CATSARGTRGYEQYF	TGTGCCACCAGCGCACGGGGGACTAGGGGGTACGAGCAGTACTTC
NA	TRBV2	TRBD2	TRBJ2-3	CASSEVVGLANTDTQYF	TGTGCCAGCAGTGAAGTGGTGGGACTAGCGAACACAGATACGCAGTATTTT
few	TRBV6-1	NA	TRBJ1-2	CASTQGGGNYGYTF	TGTGCCAGCACTCAAGGGGGGGGGAATTATGGCTACACCTTC
NA	TRBV5-4	NA	TRBJ1-2	CASSLSRGDTNYGYTF	TGTGCCAGCAGCTTGTCCCGAGGAGATACTAACTATGGCTACACCTTC
NA	TRBV7-2	NA	TRBJ2-1	CASSSQAGNEQFF	TGTGCCAGCAGCTCCCAAGCCGGCAATGAGCAGTTCTTC
NA	TRBV27	NA	TRBJ1-1	CASSPGQLYTEAFF	TGTGCCAGCAGCCCTGGACAGCTATACACTGAAGCTTTCTTT
once	TRBV7-2	TRBD2	TRBJ2-2	CASSQGLAGGGELFF	TGTGCCAGCAGCCAGGGACTAGCGGGCGGCGGGGAGCTGTTTTTT
NA	TRBV21-1	NA	TRBJ2-7	CASSKRRQGKYEQYF	TGTGCCAGCAGCAAACGACGACAGGGCAAGTACGAGCAGTACTTC
NA	TRBV5-4	TRBD2	TRBJ2-7	CASSFGAGGPQYF	TGTGCCAGCAGCTTTGGGGCGGGGGGGCCGCAGTACTTC
few	TRBV30	NA	TRBJ2-3	CAWSVWPPDTQYF	TGTGCCTGGAGTGTCTGGCCCCCCGATACGCAGTATTTT